Below are 23 T cell receptor beta chains sequenced from a single sample in a study of T cells in Graves' hyperthyroidism and ophthalmopathy. TCR beta CDR3 region amplification was performed from RNA transcripts. First-round RT-PCR of the TCR CDR3 relied on the HTBI primer set. From the multiplex PCR reads, TCRdb called clonotypes with MiXCR, one entry per CDR3 protein. This sample carries about 300,000 distinct CDR3 sequences, 25% of them seen once, and the ten largest clones take about 30%. Material for sequencing was blood. Receptors were obtained from a man aged 35-49 years with Graves' hyperthyroidism that later progressed to Graves' ophthalmopathy.

The CDR3 nucleotides read TGTGCCAGCGCTCTAGCGGATCAAGAGACCCAGTACTTC. Translating gives CASALADQETQYF. This chain joins TRBV7-2 and TRBJ2-5, with 7 bases aligning to TRBD2. Unmatched junction bases numbered 5, after V lost 8 bases and J lost 2 bases. Germline V gene lookup returns CDR1 SGHTA and CDR2 FQGNSA. The CDR3 sequence is 13 residues long.

This chain uses TRBV12-3 or TRBV12-4 with TRBJ1-1; possible D gene TRBD1, 5 bases. This CDR3 contains 13 residues. V dropped 6 bases and J dropped 2 bases, with 10 bases sitting between them. The CDR3 DNA follows: TGTGCCAGCAGCAGACAGTTTAACACTGAAGCTTTCTTT. Amino acids: CASSRQFNTEAFF.

This clonotype was recorded at least ten times. V gene TRBV29-1 combines with J gene TRBJ1-1, with D possibly TRBD1 on 5 matching bases. Trimming removed 7 bases from V and 10 bases from J, with 16 bases in between. There are 11 residues in the CDR3. Germline CDR1 SQVTM, CDR2 ANQGSEA. CDR3 protein: CSAAGTAGAFF. CDR3 DNA: TGCAGCGCCGCAGGGACCGCTGGAGCTTTCTTT.

Ten or more counts support this clonotype. The chain employs TRBV19 and TRBJ2-6, with D unclear. V was trimmed by 2 bases and J by 5 bases, leaving 1 base between them. Per the germline V gene, CDR1 is LNHDA and CDR2 is SQIVND (reference sequence). The CDR3 length is 12 residues. The chain's CDR3 is CASSIRANVLTF. The CDR3 DNA reads as TGTGCCAGTAGTATAAGGGCCAACGTCCTGACTTTC. The whole variable domain, remainder taken from reference TRBV19 and TRBJ2-6, is DGGITQSPKYLFRKEGQNVTLSCEQNLNHDAMYWYRQDPGQGLRLIYYSQIVNDFQKGDIAEGYSVSREKKESFPLTVTSAQKNPTAFYLCASSIRANVLTFGAGSRLTVL.

This clonotype has a count of ten or more. This chain's CDR3 is CASSEIQGPKNIQYF. The CDR3 coding sequence is TGTGCCAGCAGTGAAATCCAGGGACCCAAAAACATTCAGTACTTC. The chain carries TRBV6-1 and TRBJ2-4, with D possibly called TRBD1 or TRBD2 (5 bases each). V lost 2 bases and J 2 bases, leaving 10 bases between the germline ends. This CDR3 contains 15 residues. Germline V gene lookup returns CDR1 MNHNS and CDR2 SASEGT.

The rearrangement uses TRBV7-6 and TRBJ2-7; weak D call: TRBD1 (6 bases). The germline V gene has CDR1 SGHVS and CDR2 FNYEAQ. The length of the CDR3 is 16 residues. Trimming removed 4 bases at V and 0 bases at J, with 16 bases between. Here the CDR3 reads CASSSSDRRYSYEQYF. In nucleotides, the CDR3 is TGTGCCAGCAGCTCATCAGACAGGCGGTACTCCTACGAGCAGTACTTC.

This rearrangement joins TRBV6-5 to TRBJ1-2; D remains unclear. Germline V gene data show CDR1 as MNHEY and CDR2 as SVGAGI. The germline V and J ends were trimmed by 6 bases and 0 bases, with 8 bases remaining between them. The CDR3 runs 13 residues. In nucleotides, the CDR3 is TGTGCCAGCAGGGTGCTCGCTAACTATGGCTACACCTTC. Encoded protein: CASRVLANYGYTF.

The chain links TRBV12-3 or TRBV12-4 to TRBJ1-1; TRBD1 matches at 7 bases. The CDR3 covers 15 residues. Trimming took 6 bases from V and 3 from J; bases not matched to a gene: 10. The CDR3 DNA follows: TGTGCCAGCAGCGGAACAGGGGATCAGGACACTGAAGCTTTCTTT. Amino acid sequence: CASSGTGDQDTEAFF.

This clonotype was recorded many times. The genes are TRBV4-1 and TRBJ2-5; D uncertain. There are 13 residues in the CDR3. Looked up from germline, CDR1 is MGHRA and CDR2 is YSYEKL. Between the trimmed V and J ends, which lost 5 bases and 5 bases, there was a span of 12 bases. CDR3 in DNA: TGCGCCAGCAGCTTGTTTACAGCGGAGACCCAGTACTTC. Encoded protein: CASSLFTAETQYF.

This clonotype was observed many times. The chain employs TRBV2 and TRBJ1-1; D is ambiguous. The CDR3 extends over 13 amino acids. Per the germline V gene, CDR1 is SNHLY and CDR2 is FYNNEI. V was cut by 3 bases and J by 1 base, with 6 bases left in between. CDR3 in amino acids: CASSDFGNTEAFF. The CDR3 bases are TGTGCCAGCAGTGATTTCGGGAACACTGAAGCTTTCTTT.

This clonotype was detected many times. The V call is TRBV4-2, the J call TRBJ2-7, with 9 positions matching TRBD1. The V segment lost 0 bases and the J segment 2 bases; nucleotides outside the gene matches: 5. Per the germline V gene, CDR1 is LGHNA and CDR2 is YNFKEQ. CDR3 length: 16 residues. For the CDR3, the DNA is TGTGCCAGCAGCCAAGAACGGGGACAGGGCCCCTACGAGCAGTACTTC. Protein sequence: CASSQERGQGPYEQYF.

The sample holds many counts of this clonotype. The chain employs TRBV24-1 and TRBJ2-5; D unresolved. This CDR3 comprises 13 residues. V was trimmed by 6 bases and J by 2 bases, leaving 9 bases between them. Germline V gene data show CDR1 as KGHDR and CDR2 as SFDVKD. CDR3 region: CATSRNFQETQYF. The CDR3 DNA reads TGTGCCACCAGTAGGAACTTTCAAGAGACCCAGTACTTC.

The chain has TRBV5-1 and TRBJ1-5, with 8 bases matching TRBD1. This CDR3 spans 15 amino acids. The germline V gene has CDR1 SGHRS and CDR2 YFSETQ. Unmatched junction bases numbered 2, after V lost 0 bases and J lost 3 bases. The CDR3 protein is CASSLAGGDNQPQHF. The CDR3 DNA reads TGCGCCAGCAGCTTGGCAGGGGGCGACAATCAGCCCCAGCATTTT.

In this sample, this clonotype turned up many times. This chain joins TRBV6-5 and TRBJ1-2; D possibly corresponds to TRBD1 (6 bases). The germline V gene has CDR1 MNHEY and CDR2 SVGAGI. The CDR3 runs to 13 residues. V was shortened by 8 bases and J by 4 bases, with 14 bases between the two germline ends. The CDR3 region has the DNA TGTGCCAGCCGAGGGGGTGTGGGCTATGGCTACACCTTC. Translating it yields CASRGGVGYGYTF.

In its sample, this clonotype was seen a few times. The chain is built from TRBV6-5 and TRBJ2-5; 10 bases match TRBD1. V lost 0 bases to trimming and J lost 3 bases; unmatched junction nucleotides: 1. The CDR3 totals 15 residues. The germline CDR1 and CDR2 sequences are MNHEY and SVGAGI. This CDR3 is CASSYSGTGEETQYF. CDR3 nucleotide sequence: TGTGCCAGCAGTTACTCTGGGACAGGGGAAGAGACCCAGTACTTC.

In this sample, this clonotype turned up many times. This sequence joins TRBV2 and TRBJ2-7; D gene ambiguous. The CDR3 covers 15 residues. V lost 8 bases to trimming and J lost 1 base, with 18 bases between them. Looked up from germline, CDR1 is SNHLY and CDR2 is FYNNEI. The CDR3 nucleotides read TGTGCCAGCGGCGAGAGCCCGGTAGTTTCCTACGAGCAGTACTTC. Protein sequence: CASGESPVVSYEQYF. Complete variable domain (other parts from reference TRBV2 and TRBJ2-7): EPEVTQTPSHQVTQMGQEVILRCVPISNHLYFYWYRQILGQKVEFLVSFYNNEISEKSEIFDDQFSVERPDGSNFTLKIRSTKLEDSAMYFCASGESPVVSYEQYFGPGTRLTVT.

This clonotype was recorded many times. The chain has TRBV5-1 and TRBJ1-5; a possible D gene is TRBD1 (5 bases). V was shortened by 0 bases and J by 2 bases, with 6 bases between the two germline ends. Germline V gives CDR1 SGHRS, CDR2 YFSETQ. This CDR3 region has 14 residues. CDR3 sequence reads: CASSLEGRNQPQHF. In DNA form, the CDR3 reads TGCGCCAGCAGCTTGGAGGGGCGCAATCAGCCCCAGCATTTT.

The rearrangement links TRBV30 to TRBJ2-5, with D uncertain. This CDR3 has 12 residues. V lost 2 bases to trimming and J lost 5 bases, with 9 bases between them. The germline CDR1 and CDR2 sequences are GTSNPN and SVGIG (reference sequence). The CDR3: CAWSLGLETQYF. CDR3 sequence (DNA): TGTGCCTGGAGTTTAGGGCTGGAGACCCAGTACTTC.

This clonotype has ten or more counts. This rearrangement joins TRBV15 to TRBJ2-7, with no clear D. Germline CDR1 and CDR2: LNHNV and YYDKDF (reference sequence). This CDR3 is built from 17 residues. V was pared by 0 bases and J by 4 bases, with 19 bases between. The CDR3 is CATSRDPLGLGRYEQYF. The DNA for the CDR3 is TGTGCCACCAGCAGAGATCCCCTCGGGCTAGGAAGATACGAGCAGTACTTC.

This clonotype appeared many times. The V and J genes are TRBV15 and TRBJ2-2; TRBD1 agrees at 7 bases. This CDR3 region has 13 residues. Trimming cost V 0 bases and J 13 bases; bases outside gene matches: 5. CDR1 and CDR2 from the germline V gene are LNHNV and YYDKDF (reference sequence). The CDR3 loop reads CATSRDGTVGLFF. For the CDR3, the DNA is TGTGCCACCAGCAGAGATGGGACAGTTGGGCTGTTTTTT.

This clonotype appeared many times. The chain couples TRBV4-1 to TRBJ2-7, with unresolved D. CDR1 and CDR2 (germline): MGHRA, YSYEKL. CDR3 size: 13 residues. V was pared by 4 bases and J by 6 bases, with 13 bases between. DNA for the CDR3: TGCGCCAGCAGCCTGAGGTTTCTTGGCGAGCAGTACTTC. This sequence encodes CASSLRFLGEQYF.

CDR3 DNA sequence: TGTGCCATCAGTGACGACGACAAGAACACTGAAGCTTTCTTT. Amino acids: CAISDDDKNTEAFF. The rearrangement uses TRBV10-3 and TRBJ1-1; no definite D call. In germline, CDR1 is ENHRY, CDR2 SYGVKD. The V end lost 3 bases, the J end lost 1 base, and 9 bases lay between the germline ends. There are 14 residues in the CDR3.

There are a few counts of this clonotype. The chain couples TRBV15 to TRBJ2-7; D is ambiguous. The germline gives CDR1 LNHNV, CDR2 YYDKDF (reference sequence). The CDR3 spans 16 residues. Trimming removed 5 bases from V and 2 bases from J, with 19 bases in between. The CDR3 DNA sequence: TGTGCCACCAGCGCGCGAAGGAGCGTTGATCCCTACGAGCAGTACTTC. Protein: CATSARRSVDPYEQYF. The variable domain in full, with the rest retrieved from reference TRBV15 and TRBJ2-7, is DAMVIQNPRYQVTQFGKPVTLSCSQTLNHNVMYWYQQKSSQAPKLLFHYYDKDFNNEADTPDNFQSRRPNTSFCFLDIRSPGLGDTAMYLCATSARRSVDPYEQYFGPGTRLTVT.